Here is one TCR beta chain with its context. This sample was taken from a study of T cells in Graves' hyperthyroidism and ophthalmopathy. Amplification of TCR beta CDR3 regions was performed using RNA transcripts as template. The study used the HTBI primer set for a first-round RT-PCR of the TCR CDR3. TCRdb processed the multiplex PCR reads anew with MiXCR; each CDR3 protein has one entry. This table holds 530,000 or so distinct CDR3 sequences, 15% to 20% found once. The CDR3 is 15 amino acids. After removal of 5 bases from V and 5 bases from J, the junction contained 9 bases not matched to a gene. Germline V gene sequence: CDR1 MRHNA, CDR2 SNTAGT.

This chain links TRBV6-4 with TRBJ1-1; 9 bases line up with TRBD1. The sample comprised blood. This clonotype was sampled from a woman under 30 with Graves' ophthalmopathy. The CDR3 here is CASSRDGTGMTEAFF. The CDR3 nucleotides read TGTGCCAGCAGTCGAGACGGGACAGGGATGACTGAAGCTTTCTTT.